Each of the 24 T cell receptor beta chains below was sequenced from the same sample in a study of T cells in Graves' hyperthyroidism and ophthalmopathy. Amplified regions were TCR beta CDR3 sequences from RNA transcripts. The TCR CDR3 was amplified in a first-round RT-PCR using the HTBI primer set. TCRdb reanalysed the multiplex PCR reads using MiXCR and keeps one entry per CDR3 protein. Seen here are 500,000 to 650,000 distinct CDR3 sequences, 46% observed once, and the top ten hold about two fifths. Sequenced material: peripheral blood or thyroid tissue (not recorded which). The receptors shown here come from an adult woman with Graves' disease, either hyperthyroidism or ophthalmopathy (not recorded which).

This clonotype occurred once. The chain carries TRBV19 and TRBJ1-1; D is undetermined. Germline V gene sequence: CDR1 LNHDA, CDR2 SQIVND (reference sequence). V lost 5 bases to trimming and J lost 1 base, with 11 bases between them. CDR3 length: 14 residues. CDR3 nucleotide sequence: TGTGCCAGTAGTGTATACGGGGAGAACACTGAAGCTTTCTTT. Its translation is CASSVYGENTEAFF.

This chain joins TRBV6-6 and TRBJ1-2, with D unclear. Trimming pared 6 bases from V and 8 bases from J, leaving 16 bases between. Germline CDR1 and CDR2: MNHNY and SVGAGI (reference sequence). The CDR3 is 13 amino acids. The CDR3 DNA reads as TGTGCCAGCAGCTCCCGGGAGGTTGGAGGCTACACCTTC. It translates to CASSSREVGGYTF.

Comments on this clonotype: Since a much larger clone is just one base distant, this may be a read error. The chain employs TRBV14 and TRBJ2-2; D not resolved. This CDR3 region has 15 residues. Per germline, CDR1 SGHDN and CDR2 FVKESK. The DNA for the CDR3 is TGTGCCAGCGGCCAGGCCCGACCATTAACCGGGGAGCTGTTTTTT. Protein: CASGQARPLTGELFF.

The chain couples TRBV11-2 to TRBJ2-5, with 10 positions matching TRBD1. The CDR3 extends over 18 amino acids. Germline loops: CDR1 SGHAT, CDR2 FQNNGV. The junction had 14 bases not matched to a gene; V was cut back by 5 bases and J by 2 bases. CDR3 sequence reads: CASSPPTGGNRMQETQYF. In DNA, the CDR3 is TGTGCCAGCAGCCCACCGACAGGGGGCAATAGGATGCAAGAGACCCAGTACTTC.

V is TRBV12-3 or TRBV12-4 and J is TRBJ2-5, with a weak D call TRBD1 (5 bases). The V end lost 2 bases, the J end lost 1 base, and 11 bases lay between the germline ends. The CDR3 length is 15 residues. The chain's CDR3 is CASSLQGSFQETQYF. The CDR3 DNA sequence: TGTGCCAGCAGTTTACAGGGAAGCTTCCAAGAGACCCAGTACTTC.

The chain recombines TRBV25-1 with TRBJ1-3; unclear D gene. Germline assignment: CDR1 MGHDK and CDR2 SYGVNS. V shed 4 bases and J shed 4 bases, with 8 bases lying between them. The CDR3 loop spans 13 amino acids. CDR3 sequence: CASSVNVGNTIYF. CDR3 DNA: TGTGCCAGCAGTGTGAATGTCGGAAACACCATATATTTT.

This clonotype has more than one count but fewer than ten. The rearrangement links TRBV7-9 to TRBJ2-3, with 8 positions matching TRBD2. The V gene end was trimmed by 3 bases and the J gene end by 0 bases; junction bases not matched to a gene: 14. There are 19 residues in the CDR3. Germline V CDR1 and CDR2: SEHNR, FQNEAQ (reference sequence). CDR3: CASSLGLAGGHPSTDTQYF. The CDR3 DNA reads as TGTGCCAGCAGCTTGGGACTCGCGGGAGGCCACCCTAGCACAGATACGCAGTATTTT.

This sequence joins TRBV15 and TRBJ2-7; 13 positions match TRBD2. CDR3 size: 16 residues. Germline lookup yields CDR1 LNHNV and CDR2 YYDKDF (reference sequence). Trimming at V came to 5 bases and at J to 3 bases, leaving 7 bases not matched to a gene. The CDR3 sequence: CATSVLRTSGGYEQYF. The CDR3 DNA sequence: TGTGCCACCAGCGTCCTCAGGACTAGCGGGGGCTACGAGCAGTACTTC.

V gene TRBV7-9 combines with J gene TRBJ1-1, with D possibly being TRBD1 (5 bases). The CDR3 is 14 residues long. V gave up 6 bases and J gave up 0 bases, with 11 bases separating them. Looked up from germline, CDR1 is SEHNR and CDR2 is FQNEAQ (reference sequence). The CDR3, as DNA: TGTGCCAGCAGTAGGGGAACGCTGAACACTGAAGCTTTCTTT. Its protein is CASSRGTLNTEAFF.

Of note for this clonotype: Its ends do not fully match the called genes, so a read error is possible. This chain connects TRBV20-1 to TRBJ2-7; possibly TRBD2 for D (6 bases). Per the germline V gene, CDR1 is DFQATT and CDR2 is SNEGSKA (reference sequence). The CDR3 has 15 amino acids. CDR3 sequence reads: CSARSSGVNSYEQHF. As DNA, the CDR3 is TGCAGTGCTAGATCTTCGGGGGTTAACTCCTACGAGCAGCACTTC.

To note about this clonotype: Since the CDR3 does not end with the conserved phenylalanine or tryptophan, this likely comes from a read error. No DNA is shown, since the ends of the CDR3 on it are uncertain; the CDR3 is the one TCRdb lists. This chain uses TRBV2 with TRBJ1-4; TRBD1 is the table's D call, not checked against the DNA. The CDR3 has 11 amino acids, counting both end residues. Germline V gene sequence: CDR1 SNHLY, CDR2 FYNNEI. CDR3 loop: CASSVRETTNY.

The table lists this clonotype with a few counts. This sequence joins TRBV7-2 and TRBJ1-2, with D perhaps TRBD1 (5 bases). This CDR3 has 12 residues. Germline V gene data show CDR1 as SGHTA and CDR2 as FQGNSA. Trimming left V 3 bases short and J 14 bases short, with 16 bases between. Here the CDR3 reads CASSFTGAIETF. The CDR3 DNA reads as TGTGCCAGCAGCTTTACCGGGGCCATAGAAACCTTC.

This clonotype was recorded at least ten times. The CDR3, as DNA: TGCAGCGTTGGCGGTAGCAATCAGCCCCAGCATTTT. This codes for CSVGGSNQPQHF. The chain uses TRBV29-1 and TRBJ1-5; D unclear. The V end lost 4 bases, the J end lost 0 bases, and 4 bases lay between the germline ends. Germline-derived CDR1 and CDR2 are SQVTM and ANQGSEA. CDR3 size: 12 residues.

The V call is TRBV20-1, the J call TRBJ2-5, with D perhaps matching TRBD1 or TRBD2 (5 bases each). Germline CDR1 is DFQATT and CDR2 is SNEGSKA (reference sequence). The germline V and J ends were trimmed by 0 bases and 5 bases, with 16 bases remaining between them. There are 15 residues in the CDR3. CDR3 protein: CSAREPTARVETQYF. In DNA, the CDR3 is TGCAGTGCTAGAGAACCGACAGCGAGGGTGGAGACCCAGTACTTC.

This chain links TRBV6-5 with TRBJ1-2, with D maybe TRBD1 (5 bases). Germline lookup yields CDR1 MNHEY and CDR2 SVGAGI. The CDR3 runs to 17 residues. Trimming left V 6 bases short and J 3 bases short, with 23 bases between. The CDR3 DNA reads TGTGCCAGCAGAGGGAGGGACGTAAAAAAGAGGGACTATGGCTACACCTTC. Translated, it gives CASRGRDVKKRDYGYTF.

This rearrangement joins TRBV29-1 to TRBJ1-2; D is ambiguous. CDR1 and CDR2 from the germline V gene are SQVTM and ANQGSEA. V gave up 1 base and J gave up 7 bases, with 13 bases separating them. The CDR3 spans 13 residues. CDR3 residues: CSVEGGIGSGYTF. The CDR3 DNA is TGCAGCGTTGAAGGGGGAATCGGCAGTGGCTACACCTTC.

Only a few counts were recorded for this clonotype. The chain is built from TRBV2 and TRBJ1-5, with D maybe TRBD1 (6 bases). Germline V gives CDR1 SNHLY, CDR2 FYNNEI. CDR3 length equals 15 residues. Trimming took off 6 bases at V and 0 bases at J, with 12 bases between the two ends. CDR3 amino acids: CASRADRHSNQPQHF. The DNA for the CDR3 is TGTGCCAGCAGAGCCGACAGGCATAGCAATCAGCCCCAGCATTTT. The full variable domain, completed using reference TRBV2 and TRBJ1-5, is EPEVTQTPSHQVTQMGQEVILRCVPISNHLYFYWYRQILGQKVEFLVSFYNNEISEKSEIFDDQFSVERPDGSNFTLKIRSTKLEDSAMYFCASRADRHSNQPQHFGDGTRLSIL.

The J gene is TRBJ1-2, the V gene TRBV11-2, with D uncertain. The germline V gene has CDR1 SGHAT and CDR2 FQNNGV. Trimming took off 2 bases at V and 0 bases at J, with 10 bases between the two ends. The CDR3 contains 15 residues. The CDR3 sequence: CASSLRAVANYGYTF. Written as DNA, the CDR3 is TGTGCCAGCAGCTTAAGGGCCGTAGCTAACTATGGCTACACCTTC. The full variable domain, completed using reference TRBV11-2 and TRBJ1-2, is EAGVAQSPRYKIIEKRQSVAFWCNPISGHATLYWYQQILGQGPKLLIQFQNNGVVDDSQLPKDRFSAERLKGVDSTLKIQPAKLEDSAVYLCASSLRAVANYGYTFGSGTRLTVV.

CDR3 sequence: CSVEVRYEQYF. The CDR3, as DNA: TGCAGCGTTGAGGTCAGGTACGAGCAGTACTTC. The V call is TRBV29-1, the J call TRBJ2-7; D uncertain. Trimming shortened V by 3 bases and J by 4 bases, and 7 bases separated the two germline ends. Germline V gene sequence: CDR1 SQVTM, CDR2 ANQGSEA. The CDR3 is 11 amino acids.

This clonotype was counted only a few times. The DNA of the CDR3 is TGTGCCAGCACCCTCATGGGGGGGCCCTATGAGCAGTTCTTC. It codes for CASTLMGGPYEQFF. The gene calls are TRBV7-8 and TRBJ2-1; D perhaps matches TRBD2 (7 bases). V gave up 7 bases and J gave up 8 bases, with 18 bases separating them. The CDR3 covers 14 residues. Germline lookup yields CDR1 SGHVS and CDR2 FQNEAQ.

This chain links TRBV20-1 with TRBJ1-5; D perhaps matches TRBD1 (6 bases). The length of the CDR3 is 16 residues. CDR1 is DFQATT, CDR2 SNEGSKA, per germline (reference sequence). V lost 2 bases and J lost 3, with 17 bases in between. The CDR3 reads CSARLQGSLANQPQHF. CDR3 in DNA: TGCAGTGCTAGACTACAGGGTTCTTTGGCCAATCAGCCCCAGCATTTT.

This clonotype appeared a few times. J is TRBJ1-5 and V is TRBV7-3; no firm D call. V dropped 2 bases and J dropped 8 bases, with 1 base sitting between them. In germline, CDR1 is SGHTA, CDR2 FQGTGA. The CDR3 has 10 residues. CDR3 in amino acids: CASSLEPQHF. The CDR3 DNA is TGTGCCAGCAGCTTAGAGCCCCAGCATTTT.

This clonotype has just a few counts. The CDR3 bases are TGCGCCAGCAGCCGGATGGGACTAGCGGGAGCCTACGAGCAGTACTTC. The encoded protein is CASSRMGLAGAYEQYF. The V gene is TRBV4-1, the J gene TRBJ2-7, with TRBD2 identical over 14 bases. CDR1 is MGHRA, CDR2 YSYEKL, per germline. V was pared by 4 bases and J by 2 bases, with 4 bases of the junction left unmatched. There are 16 residues in the CDR3.

In this sample, this clonotype turned up once. J is TRBJ2-7 and V is TRBV11-2; TRBD1 matches 7 bases. The CDR3 sequence is 16 residues long. Germline values: CDR1 SGHAT, CDR2 FQNNGV. V lost 3 bases, J lost 0 bases, and 8 bases stayed unmatched. The CDR3 loop is CASSFGQDSFSYEQYF. The CDR3 DNA reads as TGTGCCAGCAGCTTCGGACAGGACTCTTTCTCCTACGAGCAGTACTTC.